These 15 T cell receptor beta chains were all obtained from the same sample, sequenced in a study of blood T cells in healthy people across ages (dated by TCRdb to the mid-2010s). Library preparation used 5' RACE. Sequenced using an Illumina HiSeq 2500. The second PCR ran for roughly 7 to 12 cycles and used a J-beta primer mix along with a sample-barcoded 5' primer. TCRdb reprocessing: public reads trimmed at Q25 with fastp, clones called with MiXCR, in-frame beta chains kept. Under each unique CDR3 protein, matching rows form one entry showing the most common genes and DNA. The sample includes 850,000 to 950,000 distinct CDR3 sequences, with more than 25% observed a single time. Roughly 17% of the sample is taken by the ten largest. The sequenced sample was blood. The receptors derive from an elderly woman in good health.

The sample holds a few counts of this clonotype. A clone one base away is much larger, so this may be a read error. The chain employs TRBV28 and TRBJ2-5; either TRBD1 or TRBD2 may supply D (5 bases each). This CDR3 contains 13 residues. Trimming left V 1 base short and J 7 bases short, with 10 bases between. The germline V gene has CDR1 MDHEN and CDR2 SYDVKM. CDR3 amino acids: CASSLSGPGTQYF. The CDR3, as DNA: TGTGCCAGCAGTTTATCGGGGCCAGGGACCCAGTACTTC.

This clonotype was seen many times. This chain joins TRBV4-3 and TRBJ2-5, with 8 bases lining up with TRBD1. Germline trimming cut 0 bases from V and 5 bases from J; bases unmatched to any gene: 11. This CDR3 has 17 residues. The germline V gene encodes CDR1 LGHNA and CDR2 YSLEER. CDR3 in amino acids: CASSQDFLQGAGETQYF. CDR3 DNA sequence: TGCGCCAGCAGCCAAGATTTTTTGCAGGGGGCGGGGGAGACCCAGTACTTC.

This clonotype has ten or more counts. The chain employs TRBV6-2 or TRBV6-3 and TRBJ1-2; D may be TRBD1 (6 bases). The CDR3 is 15 amino acids. Trimming took 6 bases from V and 4 from J, leaving 18 bases between them. Germline CDR1 MNHEY, CDR2 SVGEGT. The CDR3 DNA reads as TGTGCCAGCAGGCTCACAGGGACCAGTGGCTATGGCTACACCTTC. It codes for CASRLTGTSGYGYTF.

The chain couples TRBV28 to TRBJ2-1, with 10 positions matching TRBD2. The CDR3 runs 16 residues. With 5 bases clipped from V and 7 bases from J, the junction kept 11 bases outside the gene matches. Germline V CDR1 and CDR2: MDHEN, SYDVKM. As DNA, the CDR3 is TGTGCCAGCAGTCAGATAGCGGGGGGCGGTGGAAATGAGCAGTTCTTC. It is translated as CASSQIAGGGGNEQFF. Complete variable domain (other parts from reference TRBV28 and TRBJ2-1): DVKVTQSSRYLVKRTGEKVFLECVQDMDHENMFWYRQDPGLGLRLIYFSYDVKMKEKGDIPEGYSVSREKKERFSLILESASTNQTSMYLCASSQIAGGGGNEQFFGPGTRLTVL.

In its sample, this clonotype was seen many times. This chain joins TRBV2 and TRBJ2-4; D remains ambiguous. Germline loops: CDR1 SNHLY, CDR2 FYNNEI. There are 15 residues in the CDR3. V lost 7 bases and J lost 0, with 13 bases in between. The CDR3 nucleotides read TGTGCCAGCATAAAGGAGAACCTAGCCAAAAACATTCAGTACTTC. Residues: CASIKENLAKNIQYF.

The chain employs TRBV28 and TRBJ1-3; D might be TRBD1 (6 bases). Between the trimmed V and J ends, which lost 10 bases and 4 bases, there was a span of 23 bases. Germline CDR1 MDHEN, CDR2 SYDVKM. The CDR3 spans 16 residues. CDR3 sequence: CATGGTASTKGNTIYF. CDR3 sequence (DNA): TGTGCCACCGGGGGCACAGCCTCAACTAAAGGAAACACCATATATTTT.

This clonotype was seen many times. The chain has TRBV6-5 and TRBJ2-7, with 7 bases identical to TRBD2. Germline V gene data show CDR1 as MNHEY and CDR2 as SVGAGI. Trimming removed 7 bases from V and 3 bases from J; junction bases left unmatched: 6. The length of the CDR3 is 13 residues. The CDR3 loop is CASTAGENYEQYF. The DNA of the CDR3 is TGTGCCAGCACGGCGGGGGAGAACTACGAGCAGTACTTC.

This clonotype was seen only a few times. A much larger clonotype is one base distant, so this may be a read error. The gene calls are TRBV20-1 and TRBJ2-5; weak D call: TRBD1 (5 bases). Between the trimmed V and J ends, which lost 3 bases and 11 bases, there was a span of 22 bases. The CDR3 extends over 14 amino acids. Germline V CDR1 and CDR2: DFQATT, SNEGSKA (reference sequence). CDR3 amino acids: CSASDTGFKNEQYF. The CDR3 DNA reads TGCAGTGCTAGCGACACAGGCTTTAAGAATGAGCAGTACTTC.

In this sample, this clonotype turned up many times. The V gene is TRBV10-2, the J gene TRBJ2-1, with 9 bases matching TRBD1. CDR1 and CDR2 (germline): WSHSY, SAAADI. This CDR3 comprises 13 residues. V shed 5 bases and J 6 bases; nucleotides not matched to a gene: 2. CDR3 loop: CASSTQGANEQFF. The CDR3 DNA sequence: TGCGCCAGCAGTACACAGGGGGCCAATGAGCAGTTCTTC.

This clonotype appeared many times. V and J are TRBV7-2 and TRBJ1-2, with D uncertain. Germline V CDR1 and CDR2: SGHTA, FQGNSA. V lost 4 bases and J 7 bases, leaving 13 bases between the germline ends. The CDR3 length is 13 residues. CDR3 DNA sequence: TGTGCCAGCAGCTCAGAGAGGTCCACTGGCTACACCTTC. Protein sequence: CASSSERSTGYTF.

This clonotype was recorded at least ten times. V gene TRBV7-2 combines with J gene TRBJ2-1; 12 positions match TRBD2. Germline CDR1 is SGHTA and CDR2 is FQGNSA. The CDR3 runs to 16 residues. Trimming at V came to 4 bases and at J to 4 bases, leaving 5 bases not matched to a gene. CDR3 sequence: CASSSTSGGSYNEQFF. CDR3 DNA sequence: TGTGCCAGCAGCTCCACTAGCGGGGGGTCTTACAATGAGCAGTTCTTC.

About this clonotype itself: Given a much more abundant clone one base away, this may be a read error. The J gene is TRBJ2-5, the V gene TRBV20-1; a weak D match, TRBD1 (6 bases). The CDR3 spans 15 residues. V lost 0 bases to trimming and J lost 5 bases, with 16 bases between them. Germline V CDR1 and CDR2: DFQATT, SNEGSKA (reference sequence). This CDR3 is CSAREVWGRGETQYF. DNA of the CDR3: TGCAGTGCTAGAGAGGTCTGGGGCAGGGGTGAGACCCAGTACTTC.

This chain connects TRBV28 to TRBJ2-7, with 12 bases identical to TRBD1. Trimming removed 5 bases from V and 7 bases from J; junction bases left unmatched: 9. CDR3 length: 15 amino acids. Germline V gives CDR1 MDHEN, CDR2 SYDVKM. The CDR3 sequence is CASSVAGQGAQEQYF. The CDR3 DNA is TGTGCCAGCAGTGTTGCGGGACAGGGGGCGCAGGAGCAGTACTTC.

At least ten counts were recorded for this clonotype. The chain couples TRBV6-2 or TRBV6-3 to TRBJ2-1; 16 nucleotides agree with TRBD2. Trimming removed 9 bases from V and 8 bases from J; junction bases left unmatched: 13. From germline, CDR1 is MNHEY and CDR2 SVGEGT. The CDR3 has 17 residues. CDR3 region: CASFSPGLAGGLDEQFF. The CDR3, as DNA: TGTGCCAGTTTCTCACCGGGACTAGCGGGGGGGTTAGATGAGCAGTTCTTC.

Many counts were recorded for this clonotype. The chain carries TRBV4-1 and TRBJ2-5; 13 bases map to TRBD2. The CDR3 spans 17 residues. V was clipped by 4 bases and J by 2 bases; unmatched bases: 7. Per germline, CDR1 MGHRA and CDR2 YSYEKL. As DNA, the CDR3 is TGCGCCAGCAGCCCTAAAGGGACTAGCGGGGCACAAGAGACCCAGTACTTC. Translation: CASSPKGTSGAQETQYF.